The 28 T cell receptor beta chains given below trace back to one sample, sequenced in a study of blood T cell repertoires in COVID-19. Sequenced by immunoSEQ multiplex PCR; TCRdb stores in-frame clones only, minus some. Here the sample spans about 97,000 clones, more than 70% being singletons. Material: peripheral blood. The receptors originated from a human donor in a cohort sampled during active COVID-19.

Written as DNA, the CDR3 is TGTGCCAGCCGTACCATACAGAGCACCGGGGAGCTGTTTTTT. This translates into CASRTIQSTGELFF. The rearrangement uses TRBV2 and TRBJ2-2; D gene unclear. V was pared by 8 bases and J by 4 bases, with 14 bases between. CDR1 SNHLY and CDR2 FYNNEI come from the germline V gene. CDR3 length: 14 amino acids.

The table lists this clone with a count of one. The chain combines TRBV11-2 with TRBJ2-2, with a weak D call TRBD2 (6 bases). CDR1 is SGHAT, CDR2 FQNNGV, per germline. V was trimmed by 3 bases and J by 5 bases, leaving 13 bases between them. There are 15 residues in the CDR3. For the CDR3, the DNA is TGTGCCAGCAGCTTGATCCCGGGAGTAACCGGGGAGCTGTTTTTT. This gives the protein CASSLIPGVTGELFF.

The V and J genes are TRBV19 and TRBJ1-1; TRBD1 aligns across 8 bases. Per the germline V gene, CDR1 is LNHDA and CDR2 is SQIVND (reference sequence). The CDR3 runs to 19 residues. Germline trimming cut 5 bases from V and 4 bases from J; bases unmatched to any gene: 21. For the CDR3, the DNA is TGTGCCAGTAGTCCCCCCACAGGGGGAGGCTGGTATCAAGGCACTGAAGCTTTCTTT. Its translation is CASSPPTGGGWYQGTEAFF.

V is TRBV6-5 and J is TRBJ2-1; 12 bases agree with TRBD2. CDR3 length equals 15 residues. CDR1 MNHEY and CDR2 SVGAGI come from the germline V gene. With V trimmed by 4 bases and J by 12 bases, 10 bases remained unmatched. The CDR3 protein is CASSLTSGSSQGQFF. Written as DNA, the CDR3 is TGTGCCAGCAGTTTGACTAGCGGGAGTTCTCAAGGGCAGTTCTTC.

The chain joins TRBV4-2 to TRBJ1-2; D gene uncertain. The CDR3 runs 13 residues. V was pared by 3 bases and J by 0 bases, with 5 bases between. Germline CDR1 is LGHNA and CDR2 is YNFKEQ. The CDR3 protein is CASSQATNYGYTF. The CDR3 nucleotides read TGTGCCAGCAGCCAGGCCACTAACTATGGCTACACCTTC.

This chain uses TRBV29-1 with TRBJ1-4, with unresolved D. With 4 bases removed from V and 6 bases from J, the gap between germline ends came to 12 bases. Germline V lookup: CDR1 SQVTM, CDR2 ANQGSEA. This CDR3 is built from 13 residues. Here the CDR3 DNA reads TGCAGCGTTGGTGAGGGAACCTATGAAAAACTGTTTTTT. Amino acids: CSVGEGTYEKLFF. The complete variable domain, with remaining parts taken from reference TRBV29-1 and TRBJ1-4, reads SAVISQKPSRDICQRGTSLTIQCQVDSQVTMMFWYRQQPGQSLTLIATANQGSEATYESGFVIDKFPISRPNLTFSTLTVSNMSPEDSSIYLCSVGEGTYEKLFFGSGTQLSVL.

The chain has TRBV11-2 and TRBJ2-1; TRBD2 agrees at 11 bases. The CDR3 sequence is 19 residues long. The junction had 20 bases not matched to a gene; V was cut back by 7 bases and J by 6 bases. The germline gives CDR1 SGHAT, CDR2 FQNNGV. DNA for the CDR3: TGTGCCAGCACCCAACTTATCCTAGGACTAGCGGGCCCCGGCAATGAGCAGTTCTTC. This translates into CASTQLILGLAGPGNEQFF.

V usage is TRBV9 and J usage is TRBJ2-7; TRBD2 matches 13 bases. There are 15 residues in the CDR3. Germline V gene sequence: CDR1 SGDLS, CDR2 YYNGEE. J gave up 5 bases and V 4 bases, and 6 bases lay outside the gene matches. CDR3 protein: CASSPRTSGSHEQYF. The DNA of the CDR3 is TGTGCCAGCAGCCCAAGGACTAGCGGGAGCCACGAGCAGTACTTC. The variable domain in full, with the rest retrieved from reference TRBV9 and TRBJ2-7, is DSGVTQTPKHLITATGQRVTLRCSPRSGDLSVYWYQQSLDQGLQFLIQYYNGEERAKGNILERFSAQQFPDLHSELNLSSLELGDSALYFCASSPRTSGSHEQYFGPGTRLTVT.

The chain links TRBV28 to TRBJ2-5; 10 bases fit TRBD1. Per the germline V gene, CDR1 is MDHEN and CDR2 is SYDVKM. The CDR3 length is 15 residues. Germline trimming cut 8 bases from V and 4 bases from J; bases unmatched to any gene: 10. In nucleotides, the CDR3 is TGTGCCAGCTTGGGCCGGGACAGGGGTCGAGAGACCCAGTACTTC. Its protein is CASLGRDRGRETQYF.

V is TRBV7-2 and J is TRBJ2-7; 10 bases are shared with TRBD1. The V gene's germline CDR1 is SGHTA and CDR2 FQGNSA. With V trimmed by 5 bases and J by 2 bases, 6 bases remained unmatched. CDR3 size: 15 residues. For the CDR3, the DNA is TGTGCCAGCAGCCGGCGGACAGGGGGGACCTACGAGCAGTACTTC. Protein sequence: CASSRRTGGTYEQYF.

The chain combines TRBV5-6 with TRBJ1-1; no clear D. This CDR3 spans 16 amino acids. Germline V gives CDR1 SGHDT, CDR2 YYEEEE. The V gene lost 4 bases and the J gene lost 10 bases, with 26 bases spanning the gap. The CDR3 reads CASSPYVAGSGPAAFF. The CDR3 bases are TGTGCCAGCAGCCCCTATGTCGCAGGTTCTGGGCCCGCAGCTTTCTTT.

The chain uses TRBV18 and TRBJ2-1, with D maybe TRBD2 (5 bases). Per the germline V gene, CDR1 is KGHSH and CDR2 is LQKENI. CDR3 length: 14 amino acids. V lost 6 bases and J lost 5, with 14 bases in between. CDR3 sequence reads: CASSAGTRDNEQFF. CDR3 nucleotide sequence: TGTGCCAGCTCCGCCGGAACGAGGGACAATGAGCAGTTCTTC.

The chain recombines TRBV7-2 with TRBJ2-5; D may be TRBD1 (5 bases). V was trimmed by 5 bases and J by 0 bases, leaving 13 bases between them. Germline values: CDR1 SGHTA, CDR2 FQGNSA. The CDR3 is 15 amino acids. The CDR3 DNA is TGTGCCAGCAGCCCGCAGGGTAGGGACCAAGAGACCCAGTACTTC. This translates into CASSPQGRDQETQYF.

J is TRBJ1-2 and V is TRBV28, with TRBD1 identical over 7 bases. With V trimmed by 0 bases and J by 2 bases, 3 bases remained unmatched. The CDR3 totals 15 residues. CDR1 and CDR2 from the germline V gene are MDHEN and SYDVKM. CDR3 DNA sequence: TGTGCCAGCAGTTTATGGGCAGGGGGGAACTATGGCTACACCTTC. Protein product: CASSLWAGGNYGYTF.

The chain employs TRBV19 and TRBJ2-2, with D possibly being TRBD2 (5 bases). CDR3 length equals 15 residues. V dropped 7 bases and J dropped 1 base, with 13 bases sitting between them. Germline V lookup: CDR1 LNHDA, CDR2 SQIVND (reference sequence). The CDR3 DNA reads TGTGCCAGTAAAGCGGCCAAATTGAACACCGGGGAGCTGTTTTTT. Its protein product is CASKAAKLNTGELFF.

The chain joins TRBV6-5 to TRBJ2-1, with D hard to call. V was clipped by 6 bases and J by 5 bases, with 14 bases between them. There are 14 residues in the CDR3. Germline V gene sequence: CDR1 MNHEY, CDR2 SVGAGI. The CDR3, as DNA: TGTGCCAGCAGAGGCACTAACGACCACAATGAGCAGTTCTTC. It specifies CASRGTNDHNEQFF.

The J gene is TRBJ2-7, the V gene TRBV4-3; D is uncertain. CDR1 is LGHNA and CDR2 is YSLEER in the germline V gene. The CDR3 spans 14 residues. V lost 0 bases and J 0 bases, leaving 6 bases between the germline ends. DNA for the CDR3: TGCGCCAGCAGCCAAGATCGTTTCTCCTACGAGCAGTACTTC. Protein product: CASSQDRFSYEQYF.

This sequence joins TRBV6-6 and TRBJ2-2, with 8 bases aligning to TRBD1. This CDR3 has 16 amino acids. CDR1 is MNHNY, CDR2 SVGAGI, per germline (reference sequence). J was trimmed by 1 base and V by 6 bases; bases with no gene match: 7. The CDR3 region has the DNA TGTGCCAGCAGAGACCGGACAGGGATGAACACCGGGGAGCTGTTTTTT. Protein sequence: CASRDRTGMNTGELFF.

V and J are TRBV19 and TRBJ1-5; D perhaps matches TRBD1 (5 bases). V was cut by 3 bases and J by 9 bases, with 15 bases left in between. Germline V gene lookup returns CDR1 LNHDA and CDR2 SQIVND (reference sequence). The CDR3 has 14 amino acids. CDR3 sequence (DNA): TGTGCCAGTAGTATCCAACAGGTACATGGGCCCCAGCATTTT. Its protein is CASSIQQVHGPQHF.

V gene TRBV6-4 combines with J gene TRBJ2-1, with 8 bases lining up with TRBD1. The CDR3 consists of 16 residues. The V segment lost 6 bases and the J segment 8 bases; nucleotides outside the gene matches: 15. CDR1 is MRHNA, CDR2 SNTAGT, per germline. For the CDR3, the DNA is TGTGCCAGCAGCGGCTGGTCAGGGGGCACTGGAGATGAGCAGTTCTTC. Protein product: CASSGWSGGTGDEQFF.

Here the CDR3 DNA reads TGTGCCAGCAGCTTAGAGGGCAGGGTATCACCAGCTTTCTTT. It specifies CASSLEGRVSPAFF. The chain couples TRBV7-9 to TRBJ1-1; tentatively, D is TRBD1 (5 bases). The CDR3 runs to 14 residues. Germline V gene data show CDR1 as SEHNR and CDR2 as FQNEAQ (reference sequence). The ends were cut back, 1 base at V and 10 bases at J, with 16 bases in the middle.

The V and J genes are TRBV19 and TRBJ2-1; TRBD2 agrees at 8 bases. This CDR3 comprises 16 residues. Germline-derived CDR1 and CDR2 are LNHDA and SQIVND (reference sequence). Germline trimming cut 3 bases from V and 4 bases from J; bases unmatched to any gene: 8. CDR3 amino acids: CASSMEVAGTYNEQFF. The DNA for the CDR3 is TGTGCCAGTAGTATGGAGGTAGCGGGAACTTACAATGAGCAGTTCTTC.

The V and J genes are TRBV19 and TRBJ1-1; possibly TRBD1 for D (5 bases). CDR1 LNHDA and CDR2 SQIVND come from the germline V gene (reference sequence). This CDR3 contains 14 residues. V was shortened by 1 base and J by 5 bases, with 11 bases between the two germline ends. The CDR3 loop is CASSIGQGYTEAFF. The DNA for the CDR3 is TGTGCCAGTAGTATAGGGCAGGGATATACTGAAGCTTTCTTT.

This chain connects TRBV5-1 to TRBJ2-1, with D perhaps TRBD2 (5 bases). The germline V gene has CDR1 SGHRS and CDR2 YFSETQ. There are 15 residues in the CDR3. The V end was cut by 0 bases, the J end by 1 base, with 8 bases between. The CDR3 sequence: CASSLARESYNEQFF. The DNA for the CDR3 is TGCGCCAGCAGCTTGGCACGGGAATCCTACAATGAGCAGTTCTTC.

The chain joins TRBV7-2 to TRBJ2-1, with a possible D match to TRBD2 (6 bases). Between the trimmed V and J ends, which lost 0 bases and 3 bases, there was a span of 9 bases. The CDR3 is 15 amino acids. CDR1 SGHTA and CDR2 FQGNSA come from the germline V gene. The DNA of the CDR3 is TGTGCCAGCAGCTTAGCAGCGGGCAGCTACAATGAGCAGTTCTTC. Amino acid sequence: CASSLAAGSYNEQFF.

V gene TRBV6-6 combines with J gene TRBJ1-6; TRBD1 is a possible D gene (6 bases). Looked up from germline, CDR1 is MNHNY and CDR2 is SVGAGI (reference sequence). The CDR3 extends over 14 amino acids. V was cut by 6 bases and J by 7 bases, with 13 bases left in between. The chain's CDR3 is CASSYRDTNSPLHF. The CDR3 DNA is TGTGCCAGCAGCTATCGGGACACGAATTCACCCCTCCACTTT.

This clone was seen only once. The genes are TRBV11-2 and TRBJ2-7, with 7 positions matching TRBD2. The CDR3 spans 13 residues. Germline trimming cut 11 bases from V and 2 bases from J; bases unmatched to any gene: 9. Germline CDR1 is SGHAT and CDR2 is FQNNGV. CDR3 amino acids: CAGSFGRAYEQYF. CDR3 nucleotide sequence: TGTGCCGGGTCCTTTGGGAGGGCCTACGAGCAGTACTTC.

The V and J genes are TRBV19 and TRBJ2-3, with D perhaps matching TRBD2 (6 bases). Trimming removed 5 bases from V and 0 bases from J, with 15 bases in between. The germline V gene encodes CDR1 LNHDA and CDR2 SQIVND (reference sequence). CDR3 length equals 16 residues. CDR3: CASSPRRAGSTDTQYF. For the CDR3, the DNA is TGTGCCAGTAGTCCGAGGAGGGCGGGAAGCACAGATACGCAGTATTTT.